Sequencing of this T cell receptor (beta chain) was carried out in a study of cytotoxic CD8 clonotypes in ibrutinib-treated CLL. Study-wide findings and caveats: Baseline clonality, above age-matched healthy donor levels, tracked circulating CD8+ T-cell counts.

The data were produced by immunoSEQ multiplex PCR, yet TCRdb's version contains in-frame clones alone and is incomplete. The table has approximately 32,000 clones, about 70% seen once. Worth noting for this clone: Its matching antigen is unknown.

Deletions cut 4 bases from V and 4 bases from J, with 8 bases between. CDR3 length equals 13 residues. Germline lookup yields CDR1 SGHRS and CDR2 YFSETQ. Cryopreserved PBMCs were the source of approximately 2 micrograms of genomic DNA, which went to TCR beta libraries. The clonotype originates from a human donor with chronic lymphocytic leukemia. The gene calls are TRBV5-1 and TRBJ1-4; possible D gene TRBD1, 5 bases. Here the sequenced sample was PBMCs, taken before ibrutinib treatment. CDR3 loop: CASSATVNEKLFF. DNA for the CDR3: TGCGCCAGCAGCGCGACAGTTAATGAAAAACTGTTTTTT.